These 32 T cell receptor beta chains came from one sample sequenced in a study of blood T cell repertoires in COVID-19. Produced via immunoSEQ multiplex PCR; TCRdb's table is partial and in-frame only. The sample has 84,000 or so clones; about four fifths are singletons. Sequencing was performed on peripheral blood. The receptor set was obtained from a man in his 70s with COVID-19, enrolled during active disease.

The rearrangement joins TRBV11-3 to TRBJ1-4; TRBD1 matches 8 bases. Germline CDR1 and CDR2: SGHNT and YENEEA. The CDR3 length is 15 residues. Losses at the gene ends were 4 bases for V and 7 bases for J; bases not matched to a gene: 8. CDR3 coding DNA: TGTGCCAGCAGCTCTTCAGGGGGCGCGGCTGAAAAACTGTTTTTT. Translating gives CASSSSGGAAEKLFF.

This clone has a handful of counts. The V and J genes are TRBV19 and TRBJ1-2; 10 bases align to TRBD1. Germline V lookup: CDR1 LNHDA, CDR2 SQIVND (reference sequence). The CDR3 runs 11 residues. In DNA form, the CDR3 reads TGTGGGTCGGGACAGGGGTATGGCTACACCTTC. This gives the protein CGSGQGYGYTF.

The chain has TRBV19 and TRBJ2-7, with D possibly being TRBD1 (6 bases). V lost 8 bases to trimming and J lost 2 bases, with 16 bases between them. CDR3 length: 14 amino acids. In germline, CDR1 is LNHDA, CDR2 SQIVND (reference sequence). CDR3 sequence: CASGNGQSTYEQYF. Written as DNA, the CDR3 is TGTGCCAGTGGAAACGGACAGTCTACCTACGAGCAGTACTTC.

This CDR3 is CASRTTSGGRNEQFF. CDR3 DNA: TGTGCCAGCAGGACAACTAGCGGGGGACGAAATGAGCAGTTCTTC. This sequence joins TRBV7-2 and TRBJ2-1; 11 bases line up with TRBD2. Unmatched junction bases numbered 8, after V lost 6 bases and J lost 7 bases. This CDR3 comprises 15 residues. Germline CDR1 reads SGHTA; CDR2 reads FQGNSA.

The rearrangement uses TRBV3-1 (or the pseudogene TRBV3-2) and TRBJ1-2, with D unresolved. CDR1 LGHDT and CDR2 YNNKEL come from the germline V gene (reference sequence). V dropped 3 bases and J dropped 8 bases, with 13 bases sitting between them. This CDR3 contains 13 residues. CDR3 DNA sequence: TGTGCCAGCAGCCAGACGGTTGTGGGCGGCTACACCTTC. Its translation: CASSQTVVGGYTF.

J is TRBJ1-5 and V is TRBV28; 8 bases align to TRBD1. The length of the CDR3 is 16 residues. V was clipped by 8 bases and J by 2 bases; unmatched bases: 11. Germline V gene lookup returns CDR1 MDHEN and CDR2 SYDVKM. Written as DNA, the CDR3 is TGTGCCAGCGGGAAGCGGACAGGGATCGGCAATCAGCCCCAGCATTTT. This codes for CASGKRTGIGNQPQHF. Complete variable domain (other parts from reference TRBV28 and TRBJ1-5): DVKVTQSSRYLVKRTGEKVFLECVQDMDHENMFWYRQDPGLGLRLIYFSYDVKMKEKGDIPEGYSVSREKKERFSLILESASTNQTSMYLCASGKRTGIGNQPQHFGDGTRLSIL.

The V and J genes are TRBV27 and TRBJ2-2, with 11 bases aligning to TRBD1. The CDR3 has 17 amino acids. The ends lost 5 bases at V and 3 bases at J; junction bases unmatched: 8. The germline gives CDR1 MNHEY, CDR2 SMNVEV (reference sequence). CDR3 nucleotides: TGTGCCAGCAGTCCCCGGACAGGGGGCGAATACACCGGGGAGCTGTTTTTT. It translates to CASSPRTGGEYTGELFF.

This sequence joins TRBV19 and TRBJ2-7; no definite D call. The germline V and J ends were trimmed by 5 bases and 2 bases, with 16 bases remaining between them. CDR3 length equals 15 residues. Germline lookup yields CDR1 LNHDA and CDR2 SQIVND (reference sequence). CDR3 loop: CASSALSGLTYEQYF. The CDR3 nucleotides read TGTGCCAGTAGTGCATTATCCGGGTTGACCTACGAGCAGTACTTC.

The CDR3 sequence is CASSGGLKNEQFF. DNA of the CDR3: TGTGCCAGCAGTGGGGGACTCAAGAATGAGCAGTTCTTC. V gene TRBV12-3 or TRBV12-4 combines with J gene TRBJ2-1; D is perhaps TRBD2 (6 bases). The CDR3 runs 13 residues. V lost 5 bases, J lost 7 bases, and 12 bases lay in between.

This clone was recorded once. The V call is TRBV24-1, the J call TRBJ1-2, with a weak D call TRBD1 (5 bases). The CDR3 runs to 13 residues. Germline lookup yields CDR1 KGHDR and CDR2 SFDVKD. Trimming took 2 bases from V and 5 from J, leaving 8 bases between them. The CDR3 DNA is TGTGCCACCAGTGATTCAAGGGGTTATGGCTACACCTTC. It is translated as CATSDSRGYGYTF.

The gene calls are TRBV29-1 and TRBJ2-3, with 8 bases lining up with TRBD2. This CDR3 comprises 14 residues. Germline V gene data show CDR1 as SQVTM and CDR2 as ANQGSEA. Trimming removed 3 bases from V and 3 bases from J; junction bases left unmatched: 5. CDR3 DNA sequence: TGCAGCGTTGACGGGACTAGTGGTACAGATACGCAGTATTTT. Its protein product is CSVDGTSGTDTQYF.

This clone was recorded a few times. This chain links TRBV7-6 with TRBJ2-7; TRBD1 aligns across 8 bases. Germline lookup yields CDR1 SGHVS and CDR2 FNYEAQ. This CDR3 comprises 16 residues. The J segment lost 3 bases and the V segment lost 5 bases, leaving 12 bases of the junction unmatched. The CDR3 DNA reads TGTGCCAGCAGCGAAGGGACAGGCGGATTCCTCTACGAGCAGTACTTC. Translating it yields CASSEGTGGFLYEQYF.

This rearrangement joins TRBV18 to TRBJ1-1; TRBD1 might be the D (5 bases). Germline V gives CDR1 KGHSH, CDR2 LQKENI. The CDR3 extends over 14 amino acids. V was pared by 3 bases and J by 4 bases, with 12 bases between. In nucleotides, the CDR3 is TGTGCCAGCTCACCCAAACCGGGGGGCACTGAAGCTTTCTTT. Its protein product is CASSPKPGGTEAFF.

This clone came up a few times. The chain combines TRBV13 with TRBJ2-7; 12 positions match TRBD2. Trimming removed 6 bases from V and 6 bases from J; junction bases left unmatched: 6. CDR1 and CDR2 (germline): PRHDT, FYEKMQ (reference sequence). The length of the CDR3 is 14 residues. CDR3 protein: CASRTSGSSSEQYF. CDR3 coding DNA: TGTGCCAGCAGGACTAGCGGGAGTTCATCCGAGCAGTACTTC.

The rearrangement joins TRBV7-2 to TRBJ1-6; D might be TRBD1 (6 bases). Per germline, CDR1 SGHTA and CDR2 FQGNSA. The V end lost 7 bases, the J end lost 11 bases, and 12 bases lay between the germline ends. The CDR3 runs 12 residues. Written as DNA, the CDR3 is TGTGCCAGCAATTCTCAGGGGACACCCCTCCACTTT. It is translated as CASNSQGTPLHF.

V is TRBV6-5 and J is TRBJ2-7; 9 nucleotides align to TRBD2. The CDR3 consists of 15 residues. Germline V gene sequence: CDR1 MNHEY, CDR2 SVGAGI. V gave up 6 bases and J gave up 5 bases; unmatched junction bases: 11. This chain's CDR3 is CASSQWREGSDEQYF. CDR3 bases: TGTGCCAGCAGCCAGTGGCGGGAGGGGTCCGACGAGCAGTACTTC.

J is TRBJ2-7 and V is TRBV11-3; 9 bases agree with TRBD2. The CDR3 runs to 15 residues. Germline CDR1 is SGHNT and CDR2 is YENEEA. V was clipped by 5 bases and J by 0 bases; unmatched bases: 5. The CDR3 loop is CASSPSGTASYEQYF. The CDR3, as DNA: TGTGCCAGCAGCCCTAGCGGGACCGCCTCCTACGAGCAGTACTTC.

This clone was observed a handful of times. CDR3 bases: TGTGCCAGCAGCTTGCCGTCTGGACAGGGGGTATCCTATGGCTACACCTTC. Translation: CASSLPSGQGVSYGYTF. The V gene is TRBV5-4, the J gene TRBJ1-2; 10 bases align to TRBD1. This CDR3 region has 17 residues. Per germline, CDR1 SGHNT and CDR2 YYREEE (reference sequence). Losses at the gene ends were 1 base for V and 4 bases for J; bases not matched to a gene: 10.

The chain has TRBV27 and TRBJ1-5, with a weak D call TRBD1 (5 bases). The CDR3 covers 17 residues. Between the trimmed V and J ends, which lost 6 bases and 0 bases, there was a span of 18 bases. Germline V CDR1 and CDR2: MNHEY, SMNVEV (reference sequence). The chain's CDR3 is CASSRVGVRVSNQPQHF. The CDR3 bases are TGTGCCAGCAGCCGTGTAGGGGTCCGAGTTAGCAATCAGCCCCAGCATTTT.

The chain joins TRBV6-5 to TRBJ2-6; TRBD1 is a possible D gene (6 bases). V was shortened by 5 bases and J by 4 bases, with 12 bases between the two germline ends. From germline, CDR1 is MNHEY and CDR2 SVGAGI. This CDR3 contains 15 residues. The CDR3 sequence is CASSRTGFGANVLTF. CDR3 nucleotide sequence: TGTGCCAGCAGTAGAACAGGGTTCGGGGCCAACGTCCTGACTTTC.

The rearrangement links TRBV7-2 to TRBJ1-3; tentatively, D is TRBD1 (5 bases). Germline-derived CDR1 and CDR2 are SGHTA and FQGNSA. Trimming removed 5 bases at V and 4 bases at J, with 9 bases between. This CDR3 spans 13 amino acids. The CDR3 sequence is CASSKGKGNTIYF. Here the CDR3 DNA reads TGTGCCAGCAGCAAGGGGAAAGGAAACACCATATATTTT.

This rearrangement joins TRBV18 to TRBJ1-5; TRBD1 agrees at 8 bases. The CDR3 is 15 amino acids. CDR1 and CDR2 (germline): KGHSH, LQKENI. Unmatched junction bases numbered 4, after V lost 6 bases and J lost 0 bases. The CDR3 here is CASSLGTGSNQPQHF. The CDR3 nucleotides read TGTGCCAGCTCGCTTGGGACAGGTAGCAATCAGCCCCAGCATTTT. The whole variable domain, filled in from reference TRBV18 and TRBJ1-5, reads NAGVMQNPRHLVRRRGQEARLRCSPMKGHSHVYWYRQLPEEGLKFMVYLQKENIIDESGMPKERFSAEFPKEGPSILRIQQVVRGDSAAYFCASSLGTGSNQPQHFGDGTRLSIL.

V and J are TRBV15 and TRBJ2-7; 10 nucleotides align to TRBD1. The CDR3 contains 18 residues. V lost 0 bases and J lost 0; bases outside the gene matches: 8. CDR1 is LNHNV and CDR2 is YYDKDF in the germline V gene (reference sequence). The CDR3 is CATSRDIRGTGVSYEQYF. As DNA, the CDR3 is TGTGCCACCAGCAGAGATATACGGGGGACAGGGGTCTCCTACGAGCAGTACTTC.

The chain has TRBV7-2 and TRBJ1-6, with no clear D. The V gene lost 4 bases and the J gene lost 7 bases, with 8 bases spanning the gap. Per germline, CDR1 SGHTA and CDR2 FQGNSA. There are 13 residues in the CDR3. The CDR3 spells CASSSGLNSPLHF. As DNA, the CDR3 is TGTGCCAGCAGCTCAGGCTTAAATTCACCCCTCCACTTT.

The V and J genes are TRBV6-4 and TRBJ2-1; no firm D call. Germline-derived CDR1 and CDR2 are MRHNA and SNTAGT. Trimming stripped 6 bases from V and 0 bases from J, with 9 bases between. The CDR3 contains 14 residues. CDR3 amino acids: CASRADSSYNEQFF. The CDR3 DNA sequence: TGTGCCAGCAGAGCCGATAGCTCCTACAATGAGCAGTTCTTC.

The V and J genes are TRBV5-4 and TRBJ1-2; 10 positions match TRBD1. The germline CDR1 and CDR2 sequences are SGHNT and YYREEE (reference sequence). The CDR3 is 15 residues long. After removal of 4 bases from V and 4 bases from J, the junction contained 7 bases not matched to a gene. CDR3 nucleotide sequence: TGTGCCAGCAGCGTCGACAGGGGGCGCGCCTATGGCTACACCTTC. Translation gives CASSVDRGRAYGYTF.

This clone has just a few counts. The genes are TRBV7-2 and TRBJ1-4; 10 bases agree with TRBD1. V lost 2 bases and J lost 8; bases outside the gene matches: 5. Germline V gene lookup returns CDR1 SGHTA and CDR2 FQGNSA. The CDR3 spans 15 residues. The CDR3 sequence is CASSLRGQGIEKLFF. For the CDR3, the DNA is TGTGCCAGCAGCTTAAGGGGACAGGGGATAGAAAAACTGTTTTTT.

The chain links TRBV28 to TRBJ2-6, with D uncertain. Trimming took off 6 bases at V and 1 base at J, with 13 bases between the two ends. This CDR3 is built from 16 residues. Germline V CDR1 and CDR2: MDHEN, SYDVKM. This CDR3 is CASRKSPLSGANVLTF. In DNA form, the CDR3 reads TGTGCCAGCAGGAAATCCCCTCTATCTGGGGCCAACGTCCTGACTTTC.

The chain joins TRBV5-5 to TRBJ1-2; a weak D match, TRBD1 (5 bases). Germline loops: CDR1 SGHKS, CDR2 YYEKEE (reference sequence). Trimming cost V 4 bases and J 2 bases, with 15 bases left between them. The length of the CDR3 is 15 residues. This chain's CDR3 is CASSPRQTANYGYTF. CDR3 bases: TGTGCCAGCAGCCCCCGACAGACAGCAAACTATGGCTACACCTTC.

This clone was seen a few times. The chain has TRBV30 and TRBJ2-2; 10 positions match TRBD1. The CDR3 is 14 amino acids. The germline gives CDR1 GTSNPN, CDR2 SVGIG (reference sequence). V lost 3 bases and J lost 6; bases outside the gene matches: 4. DNA for the CDR3: TGTGCCTGGAGCCTAGGGACAGGGGCCGGGGAGCTGTTTTTT. It codes for CAWSLGTGAGELFF.

The chain joins TRBV9 to TRBJ1-5, with 8 nucleotides matching TRBD1. There are 14 residues in the CDR3. Trimming took 3 bases from V and 6 from J; bases not matched to a gene: 5. Germline CDR1 SGDLS, CDR2 YYNGEE. The CDR3 sequence: CASSATGGAQPQHF. DNA for the CDR3: TGTGCCAGCAGCGCTACAGGGGGAGCTCAGCCCCAGCATTTT.

V and J are TRBV7-9 and TRBJ2-5, with 11 bases aligning to TRBD1. The CDR3 spans 15 residues. CDR1 and CDR2 from the germline V gene are SEHNR and FQNEAQ (reference sequence). V lost 5 bases to trimming and J lost 9 bases; unmatched junction nucleotides: 11. The CDR3 spells CASSRRTGGEGAQYF. CDR3 coding DNA: TGTGCCAGCAGCCGAAGGACAGGGGGCGAGGGGGCCCAGTACTTC.